The rows below give T cell receptor beta chains drawn from one sample of a study of T cell changes during pregnancy in multiple sclerosis. Libraries were prepared by immunoSEQ multiplex PCR; TCRdb keeps only in-frame clonotypes and omits some of them. The table shows tens of thousands of clones, with around 92% occurring only once. This sample comprised CD4+ T cells from peripheral blood mononuclear cells, obtained after pregnancy. These receptors were taken from a female donor with multiple sclerosis, enrolled in a pregnancy study. CDR3s include the opening cysteine and the closing phenylalanine or tryptophan. Where a row states a size, it is once, few, many or the class of an expanded clone; other rows omit it.

.,TRBJ2-2,TRBV25-1,CASRASGTGELFF
.,TRBJ2-7,TRBV7-3,CASSPGLAPVYEQYF
once,TRBJ1-1,TRBV11-2,CASSLVAGLETEAFF
.,TRBJ2-7,TRBV28,CASSQTGSLSYEQYF
.,TRBJ2-5,TRBV18,CASSPSGETQYF
.,TRBJ2-2,TRBV28,CASSLRTGNTGELFF
.,TRBJ2-7,TRBV7-8,CASSPKGLATPYEQYF
.,TRBJ2-7,TRBV5-7,CASSFTGGLPQDEQYF
.,TRBJ2-2,TRBV4-2,CASSQDSGTFINTGELFF
.,TRBJ1-1,TRBV11-1,CASSANRGYMNTEAFF
.,TRBJ2-2,TRBV29-1,CSAGQGVYTGELFF
.,TRBJ1-1,TRBV2,CASSPDRGLRTEAFF
.,TRBJ2-2,TRBV4-3,CASSQAGGPNTGELFF
.,TRBJ1-4,TRBV2,CASRTDRKATNEKLFF
.,TRBJ2-4,TRBV7-2,CASSFLASGVAKNIQYF